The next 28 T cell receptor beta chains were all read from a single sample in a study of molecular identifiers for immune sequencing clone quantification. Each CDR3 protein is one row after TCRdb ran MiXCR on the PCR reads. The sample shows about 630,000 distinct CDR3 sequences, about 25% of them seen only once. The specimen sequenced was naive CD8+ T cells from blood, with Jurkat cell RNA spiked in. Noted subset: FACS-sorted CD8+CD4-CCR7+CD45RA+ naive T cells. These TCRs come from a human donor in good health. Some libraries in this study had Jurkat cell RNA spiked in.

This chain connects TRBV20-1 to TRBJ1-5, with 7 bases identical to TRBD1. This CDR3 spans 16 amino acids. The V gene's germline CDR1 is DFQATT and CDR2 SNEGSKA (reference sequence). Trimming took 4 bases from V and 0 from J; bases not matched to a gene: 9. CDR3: CSATDYRGTSNQPQHF. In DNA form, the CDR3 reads TGCAGTGCTACGGACTACAGGGGTACTAGCAATCAGCCCCAGCATTTT.

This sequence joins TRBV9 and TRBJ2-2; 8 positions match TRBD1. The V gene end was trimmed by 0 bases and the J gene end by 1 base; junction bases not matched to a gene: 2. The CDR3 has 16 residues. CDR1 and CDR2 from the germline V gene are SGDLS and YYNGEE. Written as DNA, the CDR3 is TGTGCCAGCAGCGTAGTGGGGACAGGGAACACCGGGGAGCTGTTTTTT. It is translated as CASSVVGTGNTGELFF. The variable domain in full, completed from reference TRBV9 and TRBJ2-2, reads DSGVTQTPKHLITATGQRVTLRCSPRSGDLSVYWYQQSLDQGLQFLIQYYNGEERAKGNILERFSAQQFPDLHSELNLSSLELGDSALYFCASSVVGTGNTGELFFGEGSRLTVL.

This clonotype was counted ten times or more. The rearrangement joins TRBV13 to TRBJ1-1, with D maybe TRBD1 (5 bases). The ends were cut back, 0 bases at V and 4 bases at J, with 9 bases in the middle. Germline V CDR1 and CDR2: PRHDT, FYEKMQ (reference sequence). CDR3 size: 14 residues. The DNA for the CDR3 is TGTGCCAGCAGCTTAGGTAGGGGATTCACTGAAGCTTTCTTT. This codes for CASSLGRGFTEAFF.

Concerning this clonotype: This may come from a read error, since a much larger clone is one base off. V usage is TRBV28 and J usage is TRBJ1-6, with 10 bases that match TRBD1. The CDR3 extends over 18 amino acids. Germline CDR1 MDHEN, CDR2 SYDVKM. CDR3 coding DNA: TGTGCCAGCAGGGGACGACAGGGGGCGACTTCCTATAATCCACCCCTCCACTTT. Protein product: CASRGRQGATSYNPPLHF.

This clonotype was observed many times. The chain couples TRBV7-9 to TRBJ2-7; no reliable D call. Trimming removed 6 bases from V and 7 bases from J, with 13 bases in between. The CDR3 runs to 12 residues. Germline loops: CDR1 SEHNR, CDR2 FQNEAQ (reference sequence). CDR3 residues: CASSSGSGEQYF. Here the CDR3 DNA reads TGTGCCAGCAGTTCTGGGTCCGGAGAGCAGTACTTC.

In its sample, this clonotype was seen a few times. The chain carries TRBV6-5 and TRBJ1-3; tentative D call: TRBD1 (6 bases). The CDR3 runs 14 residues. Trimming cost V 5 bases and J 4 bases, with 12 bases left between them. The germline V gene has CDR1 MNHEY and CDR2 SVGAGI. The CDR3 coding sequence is TGTGCCAGCAGTGAACAGGGAGCGGGAAACACCATATATTTT. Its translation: CASSEQGAGNTIYF.

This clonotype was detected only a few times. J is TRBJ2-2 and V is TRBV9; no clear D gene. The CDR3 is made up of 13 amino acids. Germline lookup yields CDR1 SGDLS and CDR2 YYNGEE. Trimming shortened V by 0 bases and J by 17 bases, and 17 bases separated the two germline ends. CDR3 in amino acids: CASSVATSSIPFF. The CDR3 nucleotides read TGTGCCAGCAGCGTAGCTACGTCTAGTATTCCTTTTTTT.

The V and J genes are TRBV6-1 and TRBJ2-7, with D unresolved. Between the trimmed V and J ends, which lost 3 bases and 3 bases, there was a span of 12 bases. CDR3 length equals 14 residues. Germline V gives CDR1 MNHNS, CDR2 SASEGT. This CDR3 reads CASSEAPWGYEQYF. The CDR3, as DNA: TGTGCCAGCAGTGAGGCCCCCTGGGGCTACGAGCAGTACTTC.

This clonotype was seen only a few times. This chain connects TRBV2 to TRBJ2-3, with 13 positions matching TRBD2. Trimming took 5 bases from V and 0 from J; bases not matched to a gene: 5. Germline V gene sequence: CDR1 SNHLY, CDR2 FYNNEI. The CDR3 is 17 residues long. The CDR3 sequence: CASSLTSGGISTDTQYF. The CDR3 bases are TGTGCCAGCAGTCTGACTAGCGGGGGGATTAGCACAGATACGCAGTATTTT.

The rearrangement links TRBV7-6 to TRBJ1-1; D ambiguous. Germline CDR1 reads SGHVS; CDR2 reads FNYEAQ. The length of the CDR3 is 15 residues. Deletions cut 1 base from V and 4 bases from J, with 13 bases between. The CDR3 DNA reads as TGTGCCAGCAGCTTAGAAGTGCCGGTTGGCACTGAAGCTTTCTTT. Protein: CASSLEVPVGTEAFF.

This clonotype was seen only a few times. The CDR3 DNA reads as TGTGCCAGCAGAGGACTAGCGGGAGTAGCCGAGCAGTACTTC. This sequence encodes CASRGLAGVAEQYF. This rearrangement joins TRBV2 to TRBJ2-7; 13 nucleotides match TRBD2. The germline gives CDR1 SNHLY, CDR2 FYNNEI. The CDR3 has 14 amino acids. The trim removed 6 bases at V and 6 bases at J, leaving 5 bases unmatched.

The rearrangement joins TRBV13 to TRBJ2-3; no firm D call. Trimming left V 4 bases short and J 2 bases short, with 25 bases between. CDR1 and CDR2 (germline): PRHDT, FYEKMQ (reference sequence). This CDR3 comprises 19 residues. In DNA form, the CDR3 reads TGTGCCAGCAGCTCCACAGTTTGGGAAGTCACCTACCACACAGATACGCAGTATTTT. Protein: CASSSTVWEVTYHTDTQYF.

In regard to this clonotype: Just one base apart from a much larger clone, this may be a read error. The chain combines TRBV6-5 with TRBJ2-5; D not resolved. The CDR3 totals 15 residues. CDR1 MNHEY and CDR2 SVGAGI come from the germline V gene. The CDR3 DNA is TGTGCCAGCAGTTACAGGCCGAGTACTCAAGAGACCCAGCACTTC. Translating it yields CASSYRPSTQETQHF.

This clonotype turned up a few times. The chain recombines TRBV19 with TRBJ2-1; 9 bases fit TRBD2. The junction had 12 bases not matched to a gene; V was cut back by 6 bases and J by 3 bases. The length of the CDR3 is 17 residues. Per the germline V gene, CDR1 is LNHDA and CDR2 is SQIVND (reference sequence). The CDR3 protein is CASSSGSGGFHYNEQFF. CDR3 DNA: TGTGCCAGTAGCTCGGGTAGCGGGGGTTTTCACTACAATGAGCAGTTCTTC. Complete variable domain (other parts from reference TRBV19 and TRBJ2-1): DGGITQSPKYLFRKEGQNVTLSCEQNLNHDAMYWYRQDPGQGLRLIYYSQIVNDFQKGDIAEGYSVSREKKESFPLTVTSAQKNPTAFYLCASSSGSGGFHYNEQFFGPGTRLTVL.

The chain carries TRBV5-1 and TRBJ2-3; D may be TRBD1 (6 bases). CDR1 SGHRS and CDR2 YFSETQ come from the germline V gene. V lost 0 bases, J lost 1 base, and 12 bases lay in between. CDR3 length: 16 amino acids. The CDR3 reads CASSLEQGPGTDTQYF. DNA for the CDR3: TGCGCCAGCAGCTTGGAGCAGGGGCCGGGCACAGATACGCAGTATTTT.

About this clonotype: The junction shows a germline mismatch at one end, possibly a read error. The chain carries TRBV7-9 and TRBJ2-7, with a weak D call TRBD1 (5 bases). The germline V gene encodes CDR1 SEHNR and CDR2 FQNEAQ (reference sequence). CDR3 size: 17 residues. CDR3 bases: TGTGTCAGCAGCTTAAGGCTGAAGGTCAGGGCCTCCTACGAGCAGTACTTC. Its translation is CVSSLRLKVRASYEQYF.

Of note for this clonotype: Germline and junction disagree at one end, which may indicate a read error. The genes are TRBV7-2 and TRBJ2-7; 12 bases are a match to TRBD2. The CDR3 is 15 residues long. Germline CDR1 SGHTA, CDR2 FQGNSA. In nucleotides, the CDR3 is TGTGCCACCACCCCGGGGACTAGCGGGTTCGGCCAGCAGAACTTC. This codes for CATTPGTSGFGQQNF.

CDR3 sequence (DNA): TGTGCCAGCAGTTACCCCGGGATTTACGAGCAGTACTTC. It codes for CASSYPGIYEQYF. This sequence joins TRBV6-6 and TRBJ2-7, with a tentative D call TRBD2 (5 bases). The V and J ends lost 2 bases and 4 bases respectively, with 9 bases between them. CDR1 and CDR2 (germline): MNHNY, SVGAGI (reference sequence). The CDR3 contains 13 residues.

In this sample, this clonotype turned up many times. CDR3 region: CASSQEPGLSNTEAFF. The CDR3 region has the DNA TGTGCCAGCAGCCAAGAACCCGGACTGAGTAACACTGAAGCTTTCTTT. The chain links TRBV4-2 to TRBJ1-1; D gene ambiguous. The CDR3 extends over 16 amino acids. Deletions cut 0 bases from V and 2 bases from J, with 13 bases between. From germline, CDR1 is LGHNA and CDR2 YNFKEQ.

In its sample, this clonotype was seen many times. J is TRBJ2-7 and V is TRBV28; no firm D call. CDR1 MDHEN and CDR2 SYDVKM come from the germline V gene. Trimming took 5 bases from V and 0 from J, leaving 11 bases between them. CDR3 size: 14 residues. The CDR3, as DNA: TGTGCCAGCAGTACCTGGGATCGCTCCTACGAGCAGTACTTC. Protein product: CASSTWDRSYEQYF.

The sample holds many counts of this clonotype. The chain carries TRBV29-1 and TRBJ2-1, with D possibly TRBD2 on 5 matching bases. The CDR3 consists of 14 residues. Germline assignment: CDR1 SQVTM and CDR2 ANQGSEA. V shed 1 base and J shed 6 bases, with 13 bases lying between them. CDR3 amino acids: CSVEGLPAANEQFF. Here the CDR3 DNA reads TGCAGCGTTGAAGGATTACCAGCGGCCAATGAGCAGTTCTTC.

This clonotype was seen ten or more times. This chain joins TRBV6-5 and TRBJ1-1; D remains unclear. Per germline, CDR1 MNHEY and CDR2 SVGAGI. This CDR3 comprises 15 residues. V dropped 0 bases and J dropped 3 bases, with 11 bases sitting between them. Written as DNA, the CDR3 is TGTGCCAGCAGTTACTCAGCCAGGTGGGACACTGAAGCTTTCTTT. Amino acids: CASSYSARWDTEAFF.

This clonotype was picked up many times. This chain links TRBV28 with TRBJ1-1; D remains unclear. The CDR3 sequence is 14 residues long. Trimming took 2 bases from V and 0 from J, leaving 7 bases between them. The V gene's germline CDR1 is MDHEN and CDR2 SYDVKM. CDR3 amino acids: CASSLVEMNTEAFF. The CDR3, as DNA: TGTGCCAGCAGTTTAGTGGAAATGAACACTGAAGCTTTCTTT.

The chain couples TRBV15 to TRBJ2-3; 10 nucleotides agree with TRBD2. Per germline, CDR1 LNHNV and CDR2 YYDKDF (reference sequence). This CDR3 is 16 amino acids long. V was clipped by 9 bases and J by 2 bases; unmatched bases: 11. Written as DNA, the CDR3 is TGTGCCACGAGCGGGAGGGCCCCGAAAGACACAGATACGCAGTATTTT. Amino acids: CATSGRAPKDTDTQYF.

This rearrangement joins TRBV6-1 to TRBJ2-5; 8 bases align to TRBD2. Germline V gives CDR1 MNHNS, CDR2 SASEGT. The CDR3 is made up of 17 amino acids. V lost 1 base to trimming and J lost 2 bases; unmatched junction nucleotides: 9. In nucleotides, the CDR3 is TGTGCCAGCAGTGAAGAATTGGCGGGGGGACAACAAGAGACCCAGTACTTC. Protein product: CASSEELAGGQQETQYF.

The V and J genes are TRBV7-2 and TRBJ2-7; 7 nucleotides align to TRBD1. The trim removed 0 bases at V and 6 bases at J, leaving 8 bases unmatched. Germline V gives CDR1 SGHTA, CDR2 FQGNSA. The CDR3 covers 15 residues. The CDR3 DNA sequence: TGTGCCAGCAGCTTAGCGTGGGACAGCCCGGCCGAGCAGTACTTC. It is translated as CASSLAWDSPAEQYF.

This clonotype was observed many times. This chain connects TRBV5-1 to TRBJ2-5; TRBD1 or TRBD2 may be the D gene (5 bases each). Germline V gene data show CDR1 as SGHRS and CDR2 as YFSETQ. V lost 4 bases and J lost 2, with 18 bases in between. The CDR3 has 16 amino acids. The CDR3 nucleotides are TGCGCCAGCAGCGCCTTCGGGACCACTTATCAAGAGACCCAGTACTTC. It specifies CASSAFGTTYQETQYF.

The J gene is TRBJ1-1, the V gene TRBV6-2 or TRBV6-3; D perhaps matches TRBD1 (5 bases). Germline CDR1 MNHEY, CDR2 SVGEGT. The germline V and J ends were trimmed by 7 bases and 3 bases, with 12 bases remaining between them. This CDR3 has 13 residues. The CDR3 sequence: CASIGGGYTEAFF. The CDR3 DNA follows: TGTGCCAGCATCGGGGGGGGGTACACTGAAGCTTTCTTT.